The 4 T cell receptor beta chains below come from one sample, sequenced in a study of cytomegalovirus exposure and HLA in healthy donors. Both 60 Vbeta primers and 13 Jbeta primers went into the PCR. TCRdb's table, derived via immunoSEQ multiplex PCR, lists solely in-frame clones and lacks some. The sample consists of roughly 200,000 clones, roughly 84% of them appearing once. Specimen: PBMCs. These receptors were collected from a man in his fifties in good health and CMV-seronegative.

Turning to this clone: The same CDR3 arises from other DNA sequences in this sample as well. V gene TRBV27 combines with J gene TRBJ2-1, with 10 positions matching TRBD2. From germline, CDR1 is MNHEY and CDR2 SMNVEV (reference sequence). The CDR3 has 14 amino acids. The V and J ends lost 9 bases and 1 base, in that order; junction bases with no gene match: 3. The CDR3 DNA reads TGTGCCAGTTCTAGCGGGAGTTCCTACAATGAGCAGTTCTTC. Protein product: CASSSGSSYNEQFF.

This clone has a single count. In DNA, the CDR3 is TGCGCCAGCAGCTTTACTAGCGGGAGTGTCACAGATACGCAGTATTTT. Protein product: CASSFTSGSVTDTQYF. V gene TRBV5-1 combines with J gene TRBJ2-3; 11 nucleotides match TRBD2. Germline CDR1 SGHRS, CDR2 YFSETQ. The V segment lost 2 bases and the J segment 2 bases; nucleotides outside the gene matches: 4. The CDR3 spans 16 residues.

Only one count was recorded for this clone. The chain employs TRBV14 and TRBJ2-5; D perhaps matches TRBD1 (6 bases). Trimming removed 0 bases from V and 6 bases from J, with 17 bases in between. Germline CDR1 SGHDN, CDR2 FVKESK. This CDR3 has 16 residues. The CDR3 spells CASSQEASGHKKTQYF. The CDR3 DNA is TGTGCCAGCAGCCAAGAAGCGTCGGGACATAAAAAGACCCAGTACTTC.

This clone was picked up one time. J is TRBJ2-6 and V is TRBV13, with TRBD2 as a possible D gene (7 bases). Germline values: CDR1 PRHDT, CDR2 FYEKMQ (reference sequence). The CDR3 is 20 amino acids. V lost 4 bases and J 0 bases, leaving 22 bases between the germline ends. CDR3 coding DNA: TGTGCCAGCAGCTCCCATCCCGGGGGGCAAGCTGTCTCTGGGGCCAACGTCCTGACTTTC. Translation gives CASSSHPGGQAVSGANVLTF.